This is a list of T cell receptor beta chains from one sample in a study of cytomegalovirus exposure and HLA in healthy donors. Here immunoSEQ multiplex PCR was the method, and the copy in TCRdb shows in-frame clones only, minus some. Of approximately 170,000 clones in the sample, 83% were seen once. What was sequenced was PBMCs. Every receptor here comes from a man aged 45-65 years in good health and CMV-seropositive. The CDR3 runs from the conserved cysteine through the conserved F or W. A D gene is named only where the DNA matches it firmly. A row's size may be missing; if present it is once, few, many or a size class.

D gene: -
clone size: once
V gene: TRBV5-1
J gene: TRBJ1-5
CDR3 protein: CASSFGAGNQPQHF
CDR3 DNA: TGCGCCAGCAGCTTTGGGGCAGGCAATCAGCCCCAGCATTTT

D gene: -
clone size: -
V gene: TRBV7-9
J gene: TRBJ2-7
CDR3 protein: CASSSPYERGSYEQYF
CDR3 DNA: TGTGCCAGCAGCTCCCCCTATGAGCGCGGCTCCTACGAGCAGTACTTC

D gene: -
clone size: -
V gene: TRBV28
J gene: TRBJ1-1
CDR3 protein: CASSKSGKNTEAFF
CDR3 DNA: TGTGCCAGCAGTAAATCAGGGAAAAACACTGAAGCTTTCTTT

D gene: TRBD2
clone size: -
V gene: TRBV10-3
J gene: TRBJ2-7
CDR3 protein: CAISESGDGLALTYEQYF
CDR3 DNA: TGTGCCATCAGTGAGTCGGGGGATGGACTAGCCCTAACCTACGAGCAGTACTTC

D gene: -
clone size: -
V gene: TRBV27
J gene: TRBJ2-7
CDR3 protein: CAGSLEASAGYEQYF
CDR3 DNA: TGTGCCGGCAGTTTAGAGGCCAGCGCGGGGTACGAGCAGTACTTC

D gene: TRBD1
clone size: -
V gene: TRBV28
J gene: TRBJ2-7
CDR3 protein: CASSLTVDQGGSEQYF
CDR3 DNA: TGTGCCAGCAGTTTAACGGTTGATCAAGGGGGCAGCGAGCAGTACTTC

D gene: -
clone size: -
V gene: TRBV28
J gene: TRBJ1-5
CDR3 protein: CASSFGGGWQPQHF
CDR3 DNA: TGTGCCAGCAGTTTCGGTGGCGGCTGGCAGCCCCAGCATTTT

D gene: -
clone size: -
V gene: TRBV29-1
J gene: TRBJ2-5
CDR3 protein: CSVGGGGETQYF
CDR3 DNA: TGCAGCGTTGGGGGGGGCGGGGAGACCCAGTACTTC

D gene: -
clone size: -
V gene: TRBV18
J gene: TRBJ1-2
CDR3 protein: CASSPYPGHFYGYTF
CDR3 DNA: TGTGCCAGCTCACCTTATCCGGGACACTTCTATGGCTACACCTTC

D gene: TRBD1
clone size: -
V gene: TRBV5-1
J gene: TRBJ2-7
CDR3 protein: CASSLGSGQAFGEQYF
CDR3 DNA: TGCGCCAGCAGCTTGGGATCGGGACAGGCCTTTGGCGAGCAGTACTTC

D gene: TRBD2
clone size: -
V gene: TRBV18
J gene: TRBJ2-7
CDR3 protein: CASSKLAGVYEQYF
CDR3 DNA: TGTGCCAGCTCAAAACTAGCGGGAGTCTACGAGCAGTACTTC

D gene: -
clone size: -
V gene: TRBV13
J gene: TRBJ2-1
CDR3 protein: CASSLLMVGGGGNEQFF
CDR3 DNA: TGTGCCAGCAGCTTACTGATGGTCGGCGGGGGCGGCAATGAGCAGTTCTTC

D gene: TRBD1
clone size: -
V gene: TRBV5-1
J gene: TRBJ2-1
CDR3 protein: CASSQGASYNEQFF
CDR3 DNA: TGCGCCAGCAGCCAGGGGGCTTCCTACAATGAGCAGTTCTTC

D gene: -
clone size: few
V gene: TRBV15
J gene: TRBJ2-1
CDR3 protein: CATSSPGRQAYYNEQFF
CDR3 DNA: TGTGCCACCAGCAGCCCTGGTAGACAGGCTTACTACAATGAGCAGTTCTTC

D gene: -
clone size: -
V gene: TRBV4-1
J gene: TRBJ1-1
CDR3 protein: CASSQGVNTEAFF
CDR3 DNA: TGCGCCAGCAGCCAAGGAGTGAACACTGAAGCTTTCTTT

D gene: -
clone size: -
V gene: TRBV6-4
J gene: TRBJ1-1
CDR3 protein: CASSAEENTEAFF
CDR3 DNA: TGTGCCAGCAGTGCGGAGGAGAACACTGAAGCTTTCTTT

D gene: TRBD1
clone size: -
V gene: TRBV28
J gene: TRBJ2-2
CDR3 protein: CASSFLPGGEDGELFF
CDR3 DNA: TGTGCCAGCAGTTTCCTTCCAGGGGGCGAGGACGGGGAGCTGTTTTTT

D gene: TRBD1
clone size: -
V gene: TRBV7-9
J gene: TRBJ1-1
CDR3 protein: CASRKRTGGGEGLNTEAFF
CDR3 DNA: TGTGCCAGCAGGAAAAGAACAGGGGGCGGGGAGGGGCTGAACACTGAAGCTTTCTTT

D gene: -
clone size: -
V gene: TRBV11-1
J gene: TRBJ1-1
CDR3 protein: CASSNTMTVMNTEAFF
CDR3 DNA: TGTGCCAGCAGCAACACTATGACAGTAATGAACACTGAAGCTTTCTTT

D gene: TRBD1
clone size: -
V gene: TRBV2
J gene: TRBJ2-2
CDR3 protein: CASSRQGANTGELFF
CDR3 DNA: TGTGCCAGCAGTAGACAGGGGGCCAACACCGGGGAGCTGTTTTTT

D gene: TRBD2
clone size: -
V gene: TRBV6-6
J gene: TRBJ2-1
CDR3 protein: CASRPGLAGSNEQFF
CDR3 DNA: TGTGCCAGCAGACCGGGACTAGCGGGAAGCAATGAGCAGTTCTTC

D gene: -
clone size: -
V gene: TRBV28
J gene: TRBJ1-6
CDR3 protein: CASRAGFSGSPLHF
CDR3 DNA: TGTGCCAGCAGAGCAGGGTTTAGCGGTTCACCCCTCCACTTT

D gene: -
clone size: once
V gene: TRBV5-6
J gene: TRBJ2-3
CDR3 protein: CASSLASSDTQYF
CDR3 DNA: TGTGCCAGCAGCTTGGCCTCGTCAGATACGCAGTATTTT

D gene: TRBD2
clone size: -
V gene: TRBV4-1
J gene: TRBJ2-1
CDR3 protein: CASSQDLAGAPDEQFF
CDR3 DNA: TGCGCCAGCAGCCAAGATCTGGCGGGAGCGCCCGATGAGCAGTTCTTC

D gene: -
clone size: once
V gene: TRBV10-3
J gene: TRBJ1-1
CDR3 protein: CAISEGGRNTEAFF
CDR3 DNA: TGTGCCATCAGTGAGGGGGGCAGAAACACTGAAGCTTTCTTT

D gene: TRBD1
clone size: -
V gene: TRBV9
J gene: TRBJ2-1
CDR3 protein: CASSSGTGVYNEQFF
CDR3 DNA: TGTGCCAGCAGCTCCGGGACAGGGGTTTACAATGAGCAGTTCTTC

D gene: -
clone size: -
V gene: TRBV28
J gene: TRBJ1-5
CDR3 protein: CASSLEGLRNQPQHF
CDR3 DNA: TGTGCCAGCAGTTTGGAGGGTCTCCGCAATCAGCCCCAGCATTTT

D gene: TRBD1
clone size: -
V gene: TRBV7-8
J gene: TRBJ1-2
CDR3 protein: CASSSFTGVYGYTF
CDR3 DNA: TGTGCCAGCAGCTCCTTCACAGGGGTCTATGGCTACACCTTC

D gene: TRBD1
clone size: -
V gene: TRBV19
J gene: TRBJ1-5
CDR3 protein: CASSAWTGGLHQPQHF
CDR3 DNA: TGTGCCAGTAGTGCGTGGACAGGAGGGCTCCATCAGCCCCAGCATTTT

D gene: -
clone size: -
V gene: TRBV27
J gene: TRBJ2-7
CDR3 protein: CASSLGQSYEQYF
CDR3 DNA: TGTGCCAGCAGTTTAGGACAGTCCTACGAGCAGTACTTC

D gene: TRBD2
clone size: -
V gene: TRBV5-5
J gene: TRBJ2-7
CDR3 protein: CASSLGSGSVYEQYF
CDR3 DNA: TGTGCCAGCAGCTTGGGTAGCGGGAGTGTGTACGAGCAGTACTTC

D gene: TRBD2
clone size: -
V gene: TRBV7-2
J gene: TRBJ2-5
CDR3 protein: CASSHPRTSGGLETQYF
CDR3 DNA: TGTGCCAGCAGCCACCCACGGACTAGCGGGGGTCTTGAGACCCAGTACTTC

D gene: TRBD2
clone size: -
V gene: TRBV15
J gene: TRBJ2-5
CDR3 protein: CATSRTRGGFYQETQYF
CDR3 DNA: TGTGCCACCAGCAGAACCCGCGGGGGGTTCTACCAAGAGACCCAGTACTTC

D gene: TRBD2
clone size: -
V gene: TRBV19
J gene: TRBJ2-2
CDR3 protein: CASSISSGRAHGELFF
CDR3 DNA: TGTGCCAGTAGTATTTCTAGCGGGAGGGCCCACGGGGAGCTGTTTTTT

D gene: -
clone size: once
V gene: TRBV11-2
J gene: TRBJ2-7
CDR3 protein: CASSLLPPPHVSAEQYF
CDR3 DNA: TGTGCCAGCAGCTTGTTACCCCCCCCTCACGTTAGCGCCGAGCAGTACTTC

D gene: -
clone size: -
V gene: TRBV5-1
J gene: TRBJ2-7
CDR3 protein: CASSPTRGSEYEQYF
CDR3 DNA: TGCGCCAGCAGCCCGACGAGAGGGTCCGAGTACGAGCAGTACTTC

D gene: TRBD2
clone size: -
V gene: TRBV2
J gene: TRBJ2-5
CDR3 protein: CASVSGGRETQYF
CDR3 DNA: TGTGCCAGCGTGAGCGGGGGCCGGGAGACCCAGTACTTC

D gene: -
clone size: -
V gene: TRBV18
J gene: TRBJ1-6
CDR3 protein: CASSERQANNSPLHF
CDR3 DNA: TGTGCCAGCTCAGAACGACAGGCCAACAATTCACCCCTCCACTTT

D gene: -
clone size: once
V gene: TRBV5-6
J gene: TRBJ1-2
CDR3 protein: CASSPSYGQVYGYTF
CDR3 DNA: TGTGCCAGCAGCCCGTCCTATGGACAAGTCTATGGCTACACCTTC

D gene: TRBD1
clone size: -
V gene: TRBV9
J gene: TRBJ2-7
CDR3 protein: CASSPGQEAYEQYF
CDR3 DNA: TGTGCCAGCAGCCCGGGACAGGAGGCCTACGAGCAGTACTTC

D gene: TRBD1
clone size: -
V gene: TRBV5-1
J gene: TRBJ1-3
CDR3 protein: CASSTGQGFSGNTIYF
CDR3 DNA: TGCGCCAGCAGCACCGGACAGGGCTTCTCTGGAAACACCATATATTTT

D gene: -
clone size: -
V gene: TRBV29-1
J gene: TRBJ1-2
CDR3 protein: CSVEDRGGHGYTF
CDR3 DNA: TGCAGCGTTGAAGATAGGGGGGGCCATGGCTACACCTTC

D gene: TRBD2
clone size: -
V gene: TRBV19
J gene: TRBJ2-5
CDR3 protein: CASSIGLAGGNSQETQYF
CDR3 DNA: TGTGCCAGTAGTATCGGACTAGCGGGAGGGAACTCCCAAGAGACCCAGTACTTC

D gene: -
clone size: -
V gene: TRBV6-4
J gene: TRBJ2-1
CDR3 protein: CASSVGAGFNEQFF
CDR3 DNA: TGTGCCAGCAGTGTGGGGGCAGGCTTCAATGAGCAGTTCTTC